The following is a T cell receptor beta chain sequence with its context. Its cognate antigen has yet to be identified. Base qualities are not at hand, and no much larger clone is one base apart. Healthy HIV-negative adults with no recently reported acute infections or vaccinations were included as donors. Every donor was a Caucasian adult residing in Nashville, Tennessee, USA. CD4+ T cells were enriched by magnetic negative selection, after which naive cells were positively selected on CD45RA and the negative fraction was taken as the memory subset. After blood collection by leukapheresis, PBMCs were isolated using Ficoll-Histopaque density gradient centrifugation and then cryopreserved in the vapor phase of liquid nitrogen. Purity and quantity of every magnetically sorted T cell population were checked by analytical flow cytometry. Genomic DNA was isolated from each sorted fraction and quantified by UV absorbance on a Nanodrop 2000c.

The sample belongs to a study of shared clonotypes between healthy human individuals (dated by TCRdb to the early 2020s). Study-wide context: The cohort included three men and a couple of women between 18 and 49 years of age. To estimate repertoire size and how much clonotypes are shared between individuals, the study performed deep sequencing of blood TCR repertoires from five healthy adults. Different laboratories and diverse techniques were used to prepare libraries and sequence TCR repertoires, to increase sequencing depth and limit assay-specific biases. For each donor, CD4 naive and CD4 memory were each run on three plates, CD8 naive on two plates, and CD8 memory on one plate. Per donor, leukapheresis produced somewhere between about 0.85 and 10 billion PBMCs.

V and J are trimmed by 7 bases and 3 bases, and the gene matches miss 10 bases of the junction. Taken from the germline V gene (reference sequence), the CDR1 and CDR2 loops are LNHDA and SQIVND. The CDR3 runs 16 amino acids, cysteine and phenylalanine included. CDR3 DNA only is kept here, 48 bases in frame from base 1. Beyond this particular receptor, the publication reports: Compared with non-shared clonotypes, clonotypes shared by all four sorted-subset donors had higher generation probabilities. About 4.5% of naive CD4, around 3.5% of naive CD8, approximately 2% of memory CD4, and 0.35% to 0.5% of memory CD8 clonotypes were shared across several donors. Larger estimated clonotype richness was generally found for naive subsets than for memory subsets. The genetic and exposure-history diversity represented was limited by the small number of donors. Even with the large sequencing depth, rarefaction of the sorted-subset datasets indicated that sequencing was incomplete. Based on pairwise subsampling, the degree of clonotype sharing among donors was expected to be affected by sequencing depth. Only blood was sampled, and tissue TCR repertoires likely differ from those in blood.

Using the deep immunoSEQ assay, multiplex PCR amplified TCR CDR3 regions from genomic DNA. Genomic DNA extracted from each cell subset was distributed evenly over all wells of several immunoSEQ 96-well plates, and each plate served as one replicate. For sorted subsets, 200 to 250 ng of genomic DNA, equivalent to 30,000 or so T cell genomes, went into each replicate PCR. Purified libraries were measured with a Qubit 3.0 fluorometer, size-checked on a Bioanalyzer 2100, and measured again with the KAPA Library Quantification kit. Every immunoSEQ 96-well plate was sequenced on a separate single-read 150-cycle Illumina NextSeq 550 flow cell. On the study's bioinformatics: The immunoSEQ output contained only junctional sequences without quality scores, so filtering could not match that applied to full-length reads. To assign V/J genes and CDR3, sequences were annotated against IMGT germline references using PyIR, a Python wrapper for IgBLAST v1.9. Any read was removed if the V/J assignment was weak (E-value above 1e-6), the CDR3 was missing, or the read contained stop codons, out-of-frame junctions, or ambiguous translated residues. V3J clonotypes were defined by identical inferred V gene, J gene, and CDR3 amino acid sequence. Percentage overlap between repertoires was calculated by dividing the number of shared unique clonotypes by the size of the smaller repertoire. Three approaches were used to assess repertoire richness: RTK rarefaction, the Chao1 estimator, and Recon v2.1 estimates of unobserved clonotypes. For all TCRbeta clonotypes obtained by the gDNA method from four donors, generation probabilities were computed with OLGA. TCRdb obtained this table from immuneACCESS and retained in-frame rearrangements with V and J assigned. These tables miss some clones; where compared with another copy, unresolved V genes account for less than half of the shortfall, and the remainder is unexplained. The DNA was the basis for D and trimming; V, J and clone size are from that table. The sample table shows 550,000 to 850,000 clones, and about two thirds are seen once. The biggest ten clones account for approximately 1.8% of the sample.

The sequenced material came from memory CD4+ T cells sorted from blood. Explained via the paper, the cell subset or site label denotes: CD45RA-negative fraction. This receptor chain uses TRBV19 and TRBJ2-1; 9 bases in the junction line up with TRBD2. The TCR was taken from a woman aged 25 to 39 in good health. Read as DNA, the sequence is TGTGCCAGTACCAGGGGAGCGGGAGGCCACTACAATGAGCAGTTCTTC. This codes for CASTRGAGGHYNEQFF.